The 19 T cell receptor beta chains below come from one sample, sequenced in a study of persistence of HIV-infected CD4 T cells. These receptors lack a known antigen. Overlapping HIV-1 Gag 15-mer peptides at approximately 1 ug per peptide per mL were used. CD40L-negative CD69-negative CD45RO-high memory CD4+ T cells were sorted as populations depleted of antigen-responding cells. The immunoSEQ assay was version 4, run in survey mode. Produced via immunoSEQ multiplex PCR; TCRdb's table is partial and in-frame only. Here the sample spans tens of thousands of clones, around four fifths being singletons. The material was CD4+ T cells sorted from PBMCs after roughly 20-hour stimulation, obtained from a patient who received antiretroviral therapy. The origin of the receptors is an adult woman with HIV who was CMV-seropositive.

The chain couples TRBV28 to TRBJ2-6; D is unclear. Germline lookup yields CDR1 MDHEN and CDR2 SYDVKM. CDR3 length: 13 residues. As DNA, the CDR3 is TGTGCTTCTACATACTCTGGGGCCAACGTCCTGACTTTC. Translation: CASTYSGANVLTF.

This clone showed up just a few times. This chain uses TRBV2 with TRBJ1-5, with no clear D. The CDR3 length is 12 residues. CDR1 is SNHLY and CDR2 is FYNNEI in the germline V gene. Trimming removed 7 bases from V and 6 bases from J, with 10 bases in between. The CDR3 sequence: CASKENLQPQHF. CDR3 sequence (DNA): TGTGCCAGCAAAGAGAACCTTCAGCCCCAGCATTTT. Combining the CDR3 with reference TRBV2 and TRBJ1-5 gives the whole variable domain EPEVTQTPSHQVTQMGQEVILRCVPISNHLYFYWYRQILGQKVEFLVSFYNNEISEKSEIFDDQFSVERPDGSNFTLKIRSTKLEDSAMYFCASKENLQPQHFGDGTRLSIL.

V and J are TRBV19 and TRBJ1-4; 11 bases line up with TRBD1. Germline V gene data show CDR1 as LNHDA and CDR2 as SQIVND (reference sequence). CDR3 length: 18 residues. J was trimmed by 0 bases and V by 5 bases; bases with no gene match: 8. CDR3 in amino acids: CASSAGQGALTTNEKLFF. CDR3 coding DNA: TGTGCCAGTAGTGCCGGACAGGGGGCCCTAACAACTAATGAAAAACTGTTTTTT.

The rearrangement uses TRBV6-6 and TRBJ2-5; TRBD1 matches at 7 bases. The CDR3 loop spans 14 amino acids. In germline, CDR1 is MNHNY, CDR2 SVGAGI (reference sequence). V dropped 6 bases and J dropped 1; count of bases not matched to a gene: 5. This CDR3 reads CASRPGTAQETQYF. The CDR3 nucleotides are TGTGCCAGCAGACCCGGGACAGCCCAAGAGACCCAGTACTTC.

The chain couples TRBV28 to TRBJ1-2, with 12 bases fitting TRBD1. CDR1 and CDR2 from the germline V gene are MDHEN and SYDVKM. The CDR3 has 14 amino acids. The V segment lost 3 bases and the J segment 7 bases; nucleotides outside the gene matches: 3. The CDR3 loop is CASSLGQGAGGYTF. CDR3 DNA: TGTGCCAGCAGTTTGGGACAGGGGGCGGGTGGCTACACCTTC.

The chain recombines TRBV11-3 with TRBJ2-2, with 9 bases aligning to TRBD1. The V and J ends lost 4 bases and 5 bases, in that order; junction bases with no gene match: 5. There are 15 residues in the CDR3. Germline loops: CDR1 SGHNT, CDR2 YENEEA. This chain's CDR3 is CASSYRGLETGELFF. CDR3 sequence (DNA): TGTGCCAGCAGCTACAGGGGGCTGGAGACCGGGGAGCTGTTTTTT.

The rearrangement links TRBV19 to TRBJ1-2; 7 nucleotides align to TRBD1. V lost 1 base, J lost 11 bases, and 10 bases stayed unmatched. Germline V gives CDR1 LNHDA, CDR2 SQIVND (reference sequence). The CDR3 length is 14 residues. The CDR3 loop is CASSIGRTGSLYTF. The DNA of the CDR3 is TGTGCCAGTAGTATAGGTCGGACAGGTTCATTGTACACCTTC.

CDR3 in amino acids: CASSQNRRIYGYTF. The CDR3 nucleotides read TGCGCCAGCAGCCAGAACAGGAGGATCTATGGCTACACCTTC. The rearrangement uses TRBV4-3 and TRBJ1-2, with D maybe TRBD1 (5 bases). The V gene's germline CDR1 is LGHNA and CDR2 YSLEER. The CDR3 runs 14 residues. The V gene lost 3 bases and the J gene lost 4 bases, with 12 bases spanning the gap.

J is TRBJ2-1 and V is TRBV14; 9 bases agree with TRBD2. This CDR3 is 18 amino acids long. J was trimmed by 0 bases and V by 0 bases; bases with no gene match: 6. Germline CDR1 reads SGHDN; CDR2 reads FVKESK. The DNA for the CDR3 is TGTGCCAGCAGCCAAGATCGAAGGCGGGAGGGCTCCTACAATGAGCAGTTCTTC. It specifies CASSQDRRREGSYNEQFF.

The chain couples TRBV18 to TRBJ2-1; 8 bases are a match to TRBD2. This CDR3 spans 16 amino acids. Germline V CDR1 and CDR2: KGHSH, LQKENI. The V gene end was trimmed by 3 bases and the J gene end by 8 bases; junction bases not matched to a gene: 12. This CDR3 is CASSPSTGGPGYEQFF. The CDR3 nucleotides are TGTGCCAGCTCACCTTCAACGGGAGGGCCTGGGTATGAGCAGTTCTTC. The full variable domain, with the rest looked up from reference TRBV18 and TRBJ2-1, is NAGVMQNPRHLVRRRGQEARLRCSPMKGHSHVYWYRQLPEEGLKFMVYLQKENIIDESGMPKERFSAEFPKEGPSILRIQQVVRGDSAAYFCASSPSTGGPGYEQFFGPGTRLTVL.

The V call is TRBV10-1, the J call TRBJ2-3; 8 bases are shared with TRBD1. The V gene's germline CDR1 is WNHNN and CDR2 SYGVQD (reference sequence). The CDR3 runs 16 residues. The junction had 9 bases not matched to a gene; V was cut back by 5 bases and J by 2 bases. DNA for the CDR3: TGCGCCAGCAGTACCGGACAGGGTGGCTACACAGATACGCAGTATTTT. Protein: CASSTGQGGYTDTQYF.

This clone was recorded once. The chain recombines TRBV23-1 with TRBJ2-7; 8 bases are shared with TRBD2. TRBV23-1 is noted as an ORF with a role that remains uncertain. J was trimmed by 2 bases and V by 3 bases; bases with no gene match: 9. This CDR3 region has 16 residues. The CDR3 protein is CASSHLPLAATYEQYF. CDR3 coding DNA: TGCGCCAGCAGTCACCTCCCACTAGCGGCCACCTACGAGCAGTACTTC.

V usage is TRBV19 and J usage is TRBJ1-2, with 10 bases identical to TRBD1. Germline CDR1 and CDR2: LNHDA and SQIVND (reference sequence). CDR3 size: 13 residues. V lost 4 bases, J lost 7 bases, and 3 bases stayed unmatched. CDR3: CASSRQGARGYTF. The CDR3 DNA sequence: TGTGCCAGTAGTAGACAGGGGGCGCGTGGCTACACCTTC.

This clone is a singleton in its sample. The chain joins TRBV19 to TRBJ1-2; no firm D call. V lost 7 bases to trimming and J lost 5 bases, with 14 bases between them. The CDR3 extends over 13 amino acids. CDR1 and CDR2 (germline): LNHDA, SQIVND (reference sequence). The CDR3 region is CASISSGIYGYTF. The CDR3 DNA sequence: TGTGCCAGTATTTCTAGCGGTATATATGGCTACACCTTC. The whole variable domain, remainder taken from reference TRBV19 and TRBJ1-2, is DGGITQSPKYLFRKEGQNVTLSCEQNLNHDAMYWYRQDPGQGLRLIYYSQIVNDFQKGDIAEGYSVSREKKESFPLTVTSAQKNPTAFYLCASISSGIYGYTFGSGTRLTVV.

The chain couples TRBV28 to TRBJ2-1; perhaps TRBD2 as D (5 bases). CDR1 MDHEN and CDR2 SYDVKM come from the germline V gene. CDR3 size: 15 residues. Trimming shortened V by 5 bases and J by 6 bases, and 17 bases separated the two germline ends. The chain's CDR3 is CASSPGGVDANEQFF. CDR3 bases: TGTGCCAGCAGTCCAGGAGGAGTTGATGCCAATGAGCAGTTCTTC.

CDR3 sequence reads: CATTTGTYGYTF. CDR3 bases: TGTGCCACTACTACAGGGACATATGGCTACACCTTC. This sequence joins TRBV6-5 and TRBJ1-2; a possible D gene is TRBD1 (6 bases). In germline, CDR1 is MNHEY, CDR2 SVGAGI. The CDR3 has 12 residues. V gave up 10 bases and J gave up 5 bases, with 14 bases separating them.

This sequence joins TRBV2 and TRBJ1-4; 8 bases match TRBD1. V was pared by 5 bases and J by 14 bases, with 13 bases of the junction left unmatched. CDR3 length: 14 residues. Looked up from germline, CDR1 is SNHLY and CDR2 is FYNNEI. CDR3 DNA: TGTGCCAGCAGTCCTACGACAGGGGCTCAGAGGCTGTTTTTT. Translated, it gives CASSPTTGAQRLFF.

J is TRBJ1-6 and V is TRBV2, with D possibly matching TRBD1 (6 bases). CDR3 length: 16 residues. Trimming stripped 4 bases from V and 4 bases from J, with 14 bases between. Germline assignment: CDR1 SNHLY and CDR2 FYNNEI. As DNA, the CDR3 is TGTGCCAGCAGTGGGGAGGGGGTGCTTTATAATTCACCCCTCCACTTT. This gives the protein CASSGEGVLYNSPLHF.

This clone was recorded once. This CDR3 reads CASSRDSSNQPQHF. The CDR3 nucleotides are TGTGCCAGCAGCCGGGACAGTAGCAATCAGCCCCAGCATTTT. The V and J genes are TRBV7-2 and TRBJ1-5; 7 positions agree with TRBD1. Germline V CDR1 and CDR2: SGHTA, FQGNSA. The CDR3 spans 14 residues. J was trimmed by 0 bases and V by 5 bases; bases with no gene match: 1.